Listed below are T cell receptor beta chains from one sample, sequenced in a study of cytomegalovirus exposure and HLA in healthy donors. The protocol was immunoSEQ multiplex PCR, while the TCRdb copy is restricted to in-frame clones and leaves out a portion. Of some 150,000 clones listed, 8.9% were seen once; the top ten hold roughly 6.4%. The sample taken for sequencing was PBMCs. These receptor sequences come from a woman aged 40 to 50 in good health and CMV-seropositive. The CDR3 runs from the conserved cysteine through the conserved F or W. The order of the fields is D gene, J gene, clone size, CDR3 length, V gene, CDR3 DNA, CDR3 protein. The D gene is left open where the match is weak. Clone size is given for some rows only: seen once, a few or many times, or a class if the clone is expanded.

D: -; J: TRBJ2-1; size: -; length: 16; V: TRBV5-4; DNA: TGTGCCAGCAGTGGACATTCAGGAGACTCCTACAATGAGCAGTTCTTC; CDR3: CASSGHSGDSYNEQFF
D: TRBD1; J: TRBJ2-5; size: few; length: 14; V: TRBV18; DNA: TGTGCCAGCTCACCAGGGACAGGGGAAGAGACCCAGTACTTC; CDR3: CASSPGTGEETQYF
D: -; J: TRBJ2-5; size: few; length: 14; V: TRBV5-6; DNA: TGTGCCAGCAGCCCCGGGACATGGAGGGAGACCCAGTACTTC; CDR3: CASSPGTWRETQYF
D: -; J: TRBJ1-2; size: few; length: 13; V: TRBV2; DNA: TGTGCCAGCAGTGATGAGAATAACTATGGCTACACCTTC; CDR3: CASSDENNYGYTF
D: TRBD1; J: TRBJ2-2; size: -; length: 16; V: TRBV5-6; DNA: TGTGCCAGCAGCTTGCAAGGGGGCCCGAACACCGGGGAGCTGTTTTTT; CDR3: CASSLQGGPNTGELFF
D: TRBD1; J: TRBJ1-1; size: -; length: 14; V: TRBV10-3; DNA: TGTGCCATCAGGCCAGAGGGGGCAAACACTGAAGCTTTCTTT; CDR3: CAIRPEGANTEAFF
D: TRBD1; J: TRBJ1-1; size: -; length: 17; V: TRBV7-8; DNA: TGTGCCAGCAGCTTAGTGTCAGGACAGGGGATGAACACTGAAGCTTTCTTT; CDR3: CASSLVSGQGMNTEAFF
D: TRBD1; J: TRBJ1-2; size: -; length: 12; V: TRBV29-1; DNA: TGCAGAGGGGAAACAGGGGGCGGTGGCTACACCTTC; CDR3: CRGETGGGGYTF
D: -; J: TRBJ2-5; size: -; length: 12; V: TRBV29-1; DNA: TGCAGCGGCCTCCCATCCGCGGAGACCCCGTACTTC; CDR3: CSGLPSAETPYF
D: TRBD1; J: TRBJ1-1; size: few; length: 13; V: TRBV6-1; DNA: TGTGCCGGCACTCAGGGGGCCGGGACTGAAGCTTTCTTT; CDR3: CAGTQGAGTEAFF
D: -; J: TRBJ2-1; size: few; length: 16; V: TRBV5-8; DNA: TGTGCCAGCAGCACGGTAGTGCGGGGGCCGTGGAATGAGCAGTTCTTC; CDR3: CASSTVVRGPWNEQFF
D: TRBD1; J: TRBJ1-1; size: -; length: 13; V: TRBV7-2; DNA: TGTGCCAGCAGCTTAGAAGGGACAGAGGCCGCTTTCTTT; CDR3: CASSLEGTEAAFF
D: TRBD1; J: TRBJ1-5; size: few; length: 14; V: TRBV6-1; DNA: TGTGCCAGCAGTGTTAGCAGGGGGCCTCAGCCCCAGCATTTT; CDR3: CASSVSRGPQPQHF
D: -; J: TRBJ2-1; size: -; length: 15; V: TRBV5-1; DNA: TGCGCCAGCAGCTTACAGACAGGAGCCTACAATGAGCAGTTCTTC; CDR3: CASSLQTGAYNEQFF
D: -; J: TRBJ1-1; size: -; length: 16; V: TRBV19; DNA: TGTGCCAGTAGTATAGCTCGAGGCGGGGGGTACACTGAAGCTTTCTTT; CDR3: CASSIARGGGYTEAFF
D: -; J: TRBJ1-2; size: -; length: 14; V: TRBV6-5; DNA: TGTGCCAGCAGTTACTCCGGGGGGGACTATGGCTACACCTTC; CDR3: CASSYSGGDYGYTF
D: TRBD2; J: TRBJ2-2; size: few; length: 17; V: TRBV4-2; DNA: TGTGCCAGCAGCCCCTCCTTAGCGGGGGAATGGACCGGGGAGCTGTTTTTT; CDR3: CASSPSLAGEWTGELFF
D: -; J: TRBJ2-1; size: -; length: 14; V: TRBV5-1; DNA: TGCGCCAGCAGTGCGGGACAGTCCTACAATGAGCAGTTCTTC; CDR3: CASSAGQSYNEQFF
D: TRBD2; J: TRBJ2-3; size: few; length: 16; V: TRBV6-5; DNA: TGTGCCAGCAGTTATGATTGGGGGGGATCCACAGATACGCAGTATTTT; CDR3: CASSYDWGGSTDTQYF
D: TRBD2; J: TRBJ2-3; size: few; length: 17; V: TRBV7-8; DNA: TGTGCCAGCAGCTTACAGCCCGGCGGGGGGAGCACAGATACGCAGTATTTT; CDR3: CASSLQPGGGSTDTQYF
D: TRBD1; J: TRBJ1-4; size: -; length: 16; V: TRBV7-6; DNA: TGTGCCAGCAGCTCGAGACAGGGAGTGGCTAATGAAAAACTGTTTTTT; CDR3: CASSSRQGVANEKLFF
D: TRBD2; J: TRBJ2-3; size: few; length: 12; V: TRBV2; DNA: TGTGCCAGCGAGGTGGGGGGGGATACGCAGTATTTT; CDR3: CASEVGGDTQYF
D: -; J: TRBJ2-1; size: few; length: 15; V: TRBV7-9; DNA: TGTGCCAGCAGCCGACCGGGACAACGGTACAATGAGCAGTTCTTC; CDR3: CASSRPGQRYNEQFF
D: TRBD1; J: TRBJ1-4; size: few; length: 15; V: TRBV19; DNA: TGTGCCAGTAGCGGCGGCGGGACAGAAGATGAAAAACTGTTTTTT; CDR3: CASSGGGTEDEKLFF
D: -; J: TRBJ1-1; size: -; length: 19; V: TRBV18; DNA: TGTGCCAGCTCACCACAAATCTGGTCAGGGGATAAAATGAACACTGAAGCTTTCTTT; CDR3: CASSPQIWSGDKMNTEAFF
D: -; J: TRBJ2-1; size: -; length: 16; V: TRBV10-3; DNA: TGTGCCATCAGTGAGTCAGGAGCTAGACAGAAAAATGAGCAGTTCTTC; CDR3: CAISESGARQKNEQFF
D: TRBD2; J: TRBJ2-7; size: few; length: 14; V: TRBV7-2; DNA: TGTGCCAGCAGCTTCGGTAGCGGGGGGTTCGAGCAGTACTTC; CDR3: CASSFGSGGFEQYF
D: TRBD1; J: TRBJ1-4; size: few; length: 13; V: TRBV29-1; DNA: TGCAGCGTTGAGGACGCAGGGGGGGAAAAACTGTTTTTT; CDR3: CSVEDAGGEKLFF
D: TRBD1; J: TRBJ2-2; size: -; length: 15; V: TRBV5-4; DNA: TGTGCCAGCAGCCCGGGACAGCTGAGGGCCGGGGAGCTGTTTTTT; CDR3: CASSPGQLRAGELFF
D: -; J: TRBJ2-1; size: -; length: 12; V: TRBV27; DNA: TGTGCCAGCAGCCATAGCGGCAATGAGCAGTTCTTC; CDR3: CASSHSGNEQFF
D: TRBD2; J: TRBJ2-5; size: few; length: 14; V: TRBV6-1; DNA: TGTGCCAGCAGTTCACGGGGGGTACAAGAGACCCAGTACTTC; CDR3: CASSSRGVQETQYF
D: -; J: TRBJ2-3; size: -; length: 15; V: TRBV7-9; DNA: TGTGCCAGCAGCTTAAACAGGCAGCTCACAGATACGCAGTATTTT; CDR3: CASSLNRQLTDTQYF
D: TRBD2; J: TRBJ2-3; size: -; length: 18; V: TRBV5-1; DNA: TGCGCCAGCAGCTCCGGGACTAGCGGGGGGGTATTCCGGGATACGCAGTATTTT; CDR3: CASSSGTSGGVFRDTQYF
D: -; J: TRBJ1-6; size: -; length: 13; V: TRBV6-1; DNA: TGTGCCAGCAGTGAATCCAGGCAATCACCCCTCCACTTT; CDR3: CASSESRQSPLHF
D: -; J: TRBJ1-5; size: few; length: 14; V: TRBV5-6; DNA: TGTGCCAGCAGCTTTGGGCCAGGGGATCAGCCCCAGCATTTT; CDR3: CASSFGPGDQPQHF
D: -; J: TRBJ2-2; size: -; length: 16; V: TRBV5-1; DNA: TGCGCCAGCAGCTTACGCGCCAGCGCGAACACCGGGGAGCTGTTTTTT; CDR3: CASSLRASANTGELFF
D: TRBD1; J: TRBJ1-6; size: -; length: 14; V: TRBV7-2; DNA: TGTGCCAGCAGCCCTAGGACAGGGGGTTCACCCCTCCACTTT; CDR3: CASSPRTGGSPLHF
D: TRBD1; J: TRBJ2-3; size: -; length: 18; V: TRBV5-6; DNA: TGTGCCAGCAGCCGGAACCGGGACAGCGGCGTGGGCACAGATACGCAGTATTTT; CDR3: CASSRNRDSGVGTDTQYF
D: TRBD2; J: TRBJ2-3; size: few; length: 13; V: TRBV29-1; DNA: TGCAGCGATGGGGGGGACAGCACAGATACGCAGTATTTT; CDR3: CSDGGDSTDTQYF